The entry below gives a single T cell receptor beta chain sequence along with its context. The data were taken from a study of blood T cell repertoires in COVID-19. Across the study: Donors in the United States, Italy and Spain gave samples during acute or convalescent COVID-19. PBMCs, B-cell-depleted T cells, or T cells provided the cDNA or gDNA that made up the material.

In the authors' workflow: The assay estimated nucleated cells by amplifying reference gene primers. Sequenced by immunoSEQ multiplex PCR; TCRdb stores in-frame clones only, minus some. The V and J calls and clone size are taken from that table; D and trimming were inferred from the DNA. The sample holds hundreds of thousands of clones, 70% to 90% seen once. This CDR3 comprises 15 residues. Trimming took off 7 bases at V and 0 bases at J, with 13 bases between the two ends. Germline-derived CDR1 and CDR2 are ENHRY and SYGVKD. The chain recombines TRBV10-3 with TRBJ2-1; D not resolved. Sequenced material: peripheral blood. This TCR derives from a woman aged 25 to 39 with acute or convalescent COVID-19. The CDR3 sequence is CAITAGKSSYNEQFF. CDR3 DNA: TGTGCCATCACTGCCGGTAAAAGCTCCTACAATGAGCAGTTCTTC.